This T cell receptor beta chain was obtained from a study of response to subunit inactivated influenza vaccine. TCRdb reanalysed the RT-PCR reads using MiXCR and keeps one entry per CDR3 protein. The sample consists of 600,000 to 700,000 distinct CDR3 sequences, 11% to 15% of them appearing once. Germline assignment: CDR1 SGHRS and CDR2 YFSETQ. The CDR3 sequence is 14 residues long. Trimming shortened V by 8 bases and J by 0 bases, and 12 bases separated the two germline ends. General study points: It was suggested by the authors that few new T cells are recruited by each seasonal influenza vaccination.

In regard to this clonotype: Its antigen is not known.

This chain uses TRBV5-1 with TRBJ1-3, with no clear D. The receptor was isolated from a middle-aged man who received an inactivated influenza vaccine. The sequencing here drew on PBMCs from blood, taken 14 to 15 days before vaccination. CDR3 in amino acids: CASKDVSSGNTIYF. The DNA for the CDR3 is TGCGCCAGTAAGGACGTGAGCTCTGGAAACACCATATATTTT.